This is a list of T cell receptor beta chains from one sample in a study of early T cells in non-severe SARS-CoV-2 infection. TCRdb recomputed calls from the 5' RACE reads with MiXCR, one row per CDR3 protein. The sample yields some 62,000 distinct CDR3 sequences, approximately 10% seen once. The sequenced material came from whole blood. All receptors come from an adult who was a healthcare worker with PCR-confirmed SARS-CoV-2 infection or an uninfected control (not recorded which). Both conserved end residues are part of each CDR3. The D gene is left open where the match is weak. Expanded clones are given a class, and other clones once, few, many or no size at all.

J | D | V | size | CDR3 | DNA
TRBJ1-4 | - | TRBV12-3/TRBV12-4 | many | CASSLTGNTNEKLFF | TGTGCCAGCAGTTTAACAGGGAACACTAATGAAAAACTGTTTTTT
TRBJ1-2 | - | TRBV19 | many | CASTTKSWNYGYTF | TGTGCCAGTACCACCAAGTCGTGGAACTATGGCTACACCTTC
TRBJ2-3 | TRBD2 | TRBV7-9 | many | CASSHTKRGDTDTQYF | TGTGCCAGCAGCCATACAAAGCGGGGGGACACAGATACGCAGTATTTT
TRBJ2-1 | - | TRBV3-1 | few | CASSQGELSYNEQFF | TGTGCCAGCAGCCAAGGCGAGCTCTCCTACAATGAGCAGTTCTTC
TRBJ1-4 | - | TRBV18 | - | CASSPQMGISGVEKLFF | TGTGCCAGCTCACCGCAGATGGGGATATCTGGGGTGGAAAAACTGTTTTTT
TRBJ2-2 | - | TRBV30 | few | CAWARNTGELFF | TGTGCCTGGGCCCGAAACACCGGGGAGCTGTTTTTT
TRBJ1-6 | TRBD1 | TRBV27 | few | CASSFRTGAYNSPLHF | TGTGCCAGCAGTTTTAGGACAGGGGCCTACAATTCACCCCTCCACTTT
TRBJ1-4 | - | TRBV7-9 | many | CASSFGEKLFF | TGTGCCAGCAGCTTCGGGGAAAAACTGTTTTTT
TRBJ2-3 | TRBD2 | TRBV7-9 | many | CASSLQLAGADTQYF | TGTGCCAGCAGCTTGCAACTAGCGGGGGCAGATACGCAGTATTTT
TRBJ1-1 | - | TRBV18 | few | CASSPPSRGGTEAFF | TGTGCCAGCTCACCACCGTCCAGGGGAGGCACTGAAGCTTTCTTT
TRBJ1-5 | TRBD1 | TRBV5-1 | - | CASSTGQGGQPQHF | TGCGCCAGCAGCACGGGACAGGGCGGGCAGCCCCAGCATTTT
TRBJ2-3 | - | TRBV7-6 | - | CASSSGLLEGSTDTQYF | TGTGCCAGCAGCTCGGGTCTCCTCGAGGGTAGCACAGATACGCAGTATTTT
TRBJ1-1 | TRBD1 | TRBV24-1 | - | CATSGKGARGSEAFF | TGTGCCACCAGTGGGAAGGGGGCGCGGGGATCTGAAGCTTTCTTT
TRBJ2-3 | - | TRBV20-1 | - | CSVKVGPSTDTQYF | TGCAGTGTGAAGGTGGGACCGAGCACAGATACGCAGTATTTT
TRBJ2-3 | TRBD2 | TRBV4-2 | - | CASSQLDSGGPDTQYF | TGTGCCAGCAGCCAACTGGATAGCGGGGGCCCTGATACGCAGTATTTT
TRBJ1-2 | - | TRBV29-1 | few | CSVVLTAFNYGYTF | TGCAGCGTTGTATTGACAGCTTTCAACTATGGCTACACCTTC
TRBJ2-1 | - | TRBV7-9 | few | CASSLGETNYNEQFF | TGTGCCAGCAGCTTAGGAGAAACCAACTACAATGAGCAGTTCTTC
TRBJ1-2 | - | TRBV12-3/TRBV12-4 | many | CASSGRSYGYTF | TGTGCCAGCAGTGGACGGAGCTATGGCTACACCTTC
TRBJ1-5 | TRBD1 | TRBV29-1 | few | CSVAGTGLNQPQHF | TGCAGCGTAGCCGGGACAGGCCTCAATCAGCCCCAGCATTTT
TRBJ2-2 | TRBD1 | TRBV5-6 | - | CASSPTGITGELFF | TGTGCCAGCAGCCCGACAGGGATCACCGGGGAGCTGTTTTTT
TRBJ2-5 | - | TRBV7-2 | few | CASSPGFQETQYF | TGTGCCAGCAGCCCGGGATTCCAAGAGACCCAGTACTTC
TRBJ2-3 | TRBD2 | TRBV11-2 | few | CASSLALAGGTTDTQYF | TGTGCCAGCAGCTTAGCTTTAGCGGGGGGGACCACAGATACGCAGTATTTT
TRBJ2-3 | - | TRBV5-1 | many | CASSFGVGTDTQYF | TGCGCCAGCAGCTTCGGGGTAGGCACAGATACGCAGTATTTT
TRBJ1-2 | TRBD1 | TRBV12-3/TRBV12-4 | - | CASSLGDRVYGYTF | TGTGCCAGCAGTTTAGGGGACAGGGTCTATGGCTACACCTTC
TRBJ2-5 | - | TRBV20-1 | few | CSARDGGAKETQYF | TGCAGTGCTAGAGATGGTGGGGCCAAAGAGACCCAGTACTTC
TRBJ2-1 | - | TRBV10-2 | few | CASSDRLGHNEQFF | TGCGCCAGCAGTGACCGGCTAGGACACAATGAGCAGTTCTTC
TRBJ1-2 | - | TRBV25-1 | few | CASSQGISYTF | TGTGCCAGCAGTCAGGGGATATCGTACACCTTC
TRBJ1-1 | - | TRBV5-6 | few | CASSLGRNTEAFF | TGTGCCAGCAGCTTGGGACGGAACACTGAAGCTTTCTTT
TRBJ1-1 | - | TRBV19 | - | CASSIQGTMNTEAFF | TGTGCCAGTAGTATCCAGGGGACCATGAACACTGAAGCTTTCTTT
TRBJ1-2 | - | TRBV3-1 | - | CASSQGGAGYTF | TGTGCCAGCAGCCAAGGCGGTGCGGGCTACACCTTC
TRBJ1-1 | TRBD1 | TRBV29-1 | once | CSVWTRGTGISTEAFF | TGCAGCGTTTGGACCCGGGGGACAGGTATTAGTACTGAAGCTTTCTTT
TRBJ2-4 | - | TRBV11-1 | few | CASSLVRETNIQYF | TGTGCCAGCAGCTTAGTTCGGGAAACTAACATTCAGTACTTC
TRBJ1-6 | TRBD1 | TRBV6-6 | many | CASSTLQGKGDSPLHF | TGTGCCAGCAGTACACTACAGGGGAAAGGGGATTCACCCCTCCACTTT
TRBJ2-3 | - | TRBV11-2 | - | CASSALITDTQYF | TGTGCCAGCAGCGCTTTGATCACAGATACGCAGTATTTT
TRBJ2-5 | - | TRBV7-8 | - | CASSLGGDQETQYF | TGTGCCAGCAGCTTAGGGGGAGATCAAGAGACCCAGTACTTC
TRBJ2-3 | TRBD1 | TRBV5-1 | - | CASSSWTGGTDTQYF | TGCGCCAGCAGCTCGTGGACAGGGGGCACAGATACGCAGTATTTT
TRBJ2-3 | TRBD1 | TRBV12-3/TRBV12-4 | - | CASSSSGTGVSDTQYF | TGTGCCAGCAGTTCATCCGGGACAGGGGTCTCGGATACGCAGTATTTT
TRBJ2-1 | TRBD2 | TRBV30 | - | CAWSGLLADSSYNEQFF | TGTGCCTGGAGCGGCCTACTAGCGGATAGCTCCTACAATGAGCAGTTCTTC
TRBJ2-3 | TRBD2 | TRBV5-4 | - | CASSSLAETRDTQYF | TGTGCCAGCAGCTCACTAGCGGAGACGAGAGATACGCAGTATTTT
TRBJ1-1 | - | TRBV21-1 | few | CASSTGRTNTEAFF | TGTGCCAGCAGCACGGGCAGGACGAACACTGAAGCTTTCTTT
TRBJ1-1 | TRBD1 | TRBV5-1 | few | CASSLETGGLGTEAFF | TGCGCCAGCAGCCTAGAAACAGGGGGCCTCGGCACTGAAGCTTTCTTT
TRBJ2-5 | - | TRBV5-6 | - | CASSLQQGRETQYF | TGTGCCAGCAGCTTGCAACAGGGGAGGGAGACCCAGTACTTC
TRBJ1-4 | - | TRBV19 | many | CASSNTAATNEKLFF | TGTGCCAGTAGTAACACAGCAGCGACGAATGAAAAACTGTTTTTT
TRBJ1-2 | TRBD1 | TRBV24-1 | few | CATSDRTGGTSGYTF | TGTGCCACCAGTGATCGAACAGGGGGCACCTCTGGCTACACCTTC